What follows are 14 T cell receptor beta chains derived from one specimen sequenced in a study of T-cell memory formation after mild COVID-19. A single record per CDR3 protein comes from TCRdb applying MiXCR to the 5' RACE reads. The sample gives some 310,000 distinct CDR3 sequences, 20% to 25% of which show up once; roughly 21% is in the top ten. Sequenced input: PBMCs or a T cell subset sorted from them (not recorded which). These receptors originate from a man in his late teens or twenties who had mild COVID-19 (a few samples of this study predate the infection). Cell type and time point are not known.

The V and J genes are TRBV7-3 and TRBJ2-3; D perhaps matches TRBD1 (6 bases). CDR3 length: 13 amino acids. CDR1 and CDR2 from the germline V gene are SGHTA and FQGTGA. The ends were cut back, 4 bases at V and 4 bases at J, with 9 bases in the middle. This CDR3 is CASSYRVADTQYF. The CDR3 nucleotides are TGTGCCAGCAGCTACAGGGTTGCAGATACGCAGTATTTT.

This clonotype was observed a few times. The chain links TRBV6-5 to TRBJ1-1; D perhaps matches TRBD1 (6 bases). CDR3 length: 12 amino acids. The V gene lost 10 bases and the J gene lost 4 bases, with 13 bases spanning the gap. Germline V lookup: CDR1 MNHEY, CDR2 SVGAGI. This CDR3 is CATSRGVTEAFF. The CDR3 DNA reads as TGTGCCACATCAAGGGGGGTCACTGAAGCTTTCTTT.

The rearrangement uses TRBV5-1 and TRBJ2-3; 11 bases agree with TRBD2. Germline V CDR1 and CDR2: SGHRS, YFSETQ. This CDR3 region has 17 residues. V trimming: 4 bases; J trimming: 0 bases; junction bases outside the gene matches: 7. In DNA, the CDR3 is TGCGCCAGCAGCCCCATGACTAGCGGGATAAGCACAGATACGCAGTATTTT. It translates to CASSPMTSGISTDTQYF.

The chain carries TRBV10-3 and TRBJ1-5; D might be TRBD1 (5 bases). Deletions cut 6 bases from V and 6 bases from J, with 9 bases between. This CDR3 is 12 amino acids long. Per the germline V gene, CDR1 is ENHRY and CDR2 is SYGVKD. The CDR3 loop reads CAISNGGQPQHF. The CDR3, as DNA: TGTGCCATCAGCAATGGGGGTCAGCCCCAGCATTTT.

The chain recombines TRBV7-9 with TRBJ1-6; no clear D. V lost 1 base and J lost 5, with 3 bases in between. This CDR3 is built from 13 residues. Germline V gives CDR1 SEHNR, CDR2 FQNEAQ (reference sequence). The CDR3 spells CASSLDNNSPLHF. In DNA form, the CDR3 reads TGTGCCAGCAGCTTAGACAATAATTCACCCCTCCACTTT.

The V call is TRBV6-5, the J call TRBJ2-2; 9 bases agree with TRBD2. Germline trimming cut 4 bases from V and 4 bases from J; bases unmatched to any gene: 4. CDR3 length: 15 amino acids. The germline gives CDR1 MNHEY, CDR2 SVGAGI. The CDR3 sequence: CASSWGTSLTGELFF. Written as DNA, the CDR3 is TGTGCCAGCAGTTGGGGGACTAGCCTCACCGGGGAGCTGTTTTTT.

In its sample, this clonotype was seen a few times. This chain uses TRBV5-1 with TRBJ1-2, with 7 bases lining up with TRBD1. The CDR3 extends over 16 amino acids. With V trimmed by 0 bases and J by 4 bases, 9 bases remained unmatched. Germline CDR1 reads SGHRS; CDR2 reads YFSETQ. Here the CDR3 reads CASSLGGGTVGYGYTF. CDR3 DNA: TGCGCCAGCAGCTTGGGAGGCGGGACAGTCGGCTATGGCTACACCTTC.

The J gene is TRBJ1-1, the V gene TRBV29-1; 8 positions agree with TRBD1. The germline V gene has CDR1 SQVTM and CDR2 ANQGSEA. The length of the CDR3 is 12 residues. The trim removed 6 bases at V and 12 bases at J, leaving 12 bases unmatched. DNA of the CDR3: TGCAGCGTCTGGGCTCCCCAGGGGGCGACTTTCTTT. Its translation is CSVWAPQGATFF.

The chain combines TRBV11-2 with TRBJ2-3; 11 nucleotides match TRBD2. The CDR3 has 16 residues. The J segment lost 4 bases and the V segment lost 4 bases, leaving 7 bases of the junction unmatched. CDR1 is SGHAT, CDR2 FQNNGV, per germline. The chain's CDR3 is CASSSLIAGGPDTQYF. CDR3 bases: TGTGCCAGCAGCTCCTTAATAGCGGGGGGGCCAGATACGCAGTATTTT.

The chain has TRBV7-6 and TRBJ2-6; D might be TRBD1 (6 bases). Germline V gene sequence: CDR1 SGHVS, CDR2 FNYEAQ. This CDR3 comprises 16 residues. V lost 5 bases and J lost 0, with 11 bases in between. The CDR3 reads CASSARTASGANVLTF. The CDR3 DNA sequence: TGTGCCAGCAGCGCCCGGACAGCCTCTGGGGCCAACGTCCTGACTTTC. The whole variable domain, remainder taken from reference TRBV7-6 and TRBJ2-6, is GAGVSQSPRYKVTKRGQDVALRCDPISGHVSLYWYRQALGQGPEFLTYFNYEAQQDKSGLPNDRFSAERPEGSISTLTIQRTEQRDSAMYRCASSARTASGANVLTFGAGSRLTVL.

This clonotype was detected a few times. This chain uses TRBV5-1 with TRBJ2-7; no clear D. CDR3 length: 12 amino acids. V shed 1 base and J shed 4 bases, with 6 bases lying between them. Per the germline V gene, CDR1 is SGHRS and CDR2 is YFSETQ. CDR3 DNA sequence: TGCGCCAGCAGCTTGTCGGAGTACGAGCAGTACTTC. It yields the protein CASSLSEYEQYF.

V is TRBV20-1 and J is TRBJ1-6; 7 positions match TRBD1. Germline loops: CDR1 DFQATT, CDR2 SNEGSKA (reference sequence). J was trimmed by 1 base and V by 5 bases; bases with no gene match: 2. The CDR3 spans 14 residues. This CDR3 reads CSAGGQSYNSPLHF. The CDR3 DNA is TGCAGTGCTGGGGGACAGTCCTATAATTCACCCCTCCACTTT.

This CDR3 is CASNDRSNQPQHF. Written as DNA, the CDR3 is TGTGCCAGCAATGACAGGTCGAATCAGCCCCAGCATTTT. V and J are TRBV7-2 and TRBJ1-5; a possible D gene is TRBD1 (6 bases). The ends were cut back, 7 bases at V and 4 bases at J, with 11 bases in the middle. This CDR3 has 13 amino acids. Germline lookup yields CDR1 SGHTA and CDR2 FQGNSA.

This clonotype was counted only a few times. The genes are TRBV27 and TRBJ1-4; D remains unclear. V gave up 3 bases and J gave up 7 bases, with 9 bases separating them. The CDR3 sequence is 13 residues long. Germline CDR1 and CDR2: MNHEY and SMNVEV (reference sequence). The CDR3 spells CASSFGPTEKLFF. CDR3 nucleotide sequence: TGTGCCAGCAGTTTCGGGCCCACTGAAAAACTGTTTTTT.